Presented here are 29 T cell receptor beta chains from one specimen sequenced in a study of CD8 T cells in ankylosing spondylitis (dated by TCRdb to 2017 to 2019). Libraries were made using 5' RACE. Sequenced using an Illumina HiSeq 2500. TCRdb reprocessed the public reads (quality trimming at Q25 with fastp, clone calling with MiXCR) and kept in-frame beta chains. Rows are combined by CDR3 protein, so each entry shows the most common genes and DNA. The sample has some 120,000 distinct CDR3 sequences on record, around 7% of them singletons. The ten largest clones capture 12% of the sample. Material for sequencing was blood, either unsorted or a sorted T cell fraction (not recorded which). All receptors derive from a male donor with ankylosing spondylitis or in good health (not recorded which).

This clonotype was seen ten or more times. CDR3 region: CASSWPSLGTDTQYF. Written as DNA, the CDR3 is TGTGCCAGCTCCTGGCCTAGCCTGGGCACAGATACGCAGTATTTT. The chain joins TRBV11-2 to TRBJ2-3; tentatively, D is TRBD2 (5 bases). Germline V CDR1 and CDR2: SGHAT, FQNNGV. Trimming removed 8 bases from V and 1 base from J, with 16 bases in between. The CDR3 covers 15 residues.

This clonotype was found many times. The chain combines TRBV5-1 with TRBJ2-7, with 7 positions matching TRBD2. V dropped 4 bases and J dropped 1; count of bases not matched to a gene: 5. The CDR3 covers 14 residues. In germline, CDR1 is SGHRS, CDR2 YFSETQ. This CDR3 is CASSKSGVSYEQYF. In DNA, the CDR3 is TGCGCCAGCAGCAAAAGCGGGGTTTCCTACGAGCAGTACTTC.

The chain is built from TRBV20-1 and TRBJ2-3, with TRBD2 matching 7 bases. The germline CDR1 and CDR2 sequences are DFQATT and SNEGSKA (reference sequence). The length of the CDR3 is 14 residues. Unmatched junction bases numbered 5, after V lost 0 bases and J lost 5 bases. The DNA for the CDR3 is TGCAGTGCTAGAGATATTTCGGGGGGAGATACGCAGTATTTT. It yields the protein CSARDISGGDTQYF.

There are many counts of this clonotype. This rearrangement joins TRBV7-2 to TRBJ2-1; D might be TRBD2 (5 bases). Germline V gene data show CDR1 as SGHTA and CDR2 as FQGNSA. This CDR3 is built from 13 residues. V dropped 3 bases and J dropped 8 bases, with 11 bases sitting between them. The CDR3 loop is CASSFTRVDEQFF. For the CDR3, the DNA is TGTGCCAGCAGCTTTACTAGGGTGGATGAGCAGTTCTTC.

This clonotype was observed at least ten times. The V call is TRBV7-9, the J call TRBJ2-1; no clear D. The germline CDR1 and CDR2 sequences are SEHNR and FQNEAQ (reference sequence). This CDR3 has 11 amino acids. V gave up 6 bases and J gave up 8 bases, with 8 bases separating them. CDR3 protein: CASSRGDEQFF. DNA for the CDR3: TGTGCCAGCAGTCGTGGAGATGAGCAGTTCTTC. Full variable domain (remainder filled in from reference TRBV7-9 and TRBJ2-1): DTGVSQNPRHKITKRGQNVTFRCDPISEHNRLYWYRQTLGQGPEFLTYFQNEAQLEKSRLLSDRFSAERPKGSFSTLEIQRTEQGDSAMYLCASSRGDEQFFGPGTRLTVL.

This clonotype was counted many times. The rearrangement joins TRBV12-3 or TRBV12-4 to TRBJ1-1; a possible D gene is TRBD1 (5 bases). CDR3 length: 14 amino acids. V was pared by 6 bases and J by 5 bases, with 16 bases between. DNA of the CDR3: TGTGCCAGCAGCCCAGTTCAGGGCGAGACTGAAGCTTTCTTT. As protein: CASSPVQGETEAFF.

At least ten counts were recorded for this clonotype. This chain joins TRBV28 and TRBJ2-3, with D uncertain. Trimming left V 5 bases short and J 4 bases short, with 13 bases between. The V gene's germline CDR1 is MDHEN and CDR2 SYDVKM. The CDR3 covers 14 residues. The CDR3 coding sequence is TGTGCCAGCAGTAGAGCCTCGGTCCCAGATACGCAGTATTTT. It specifies CASSRASVPDTQYF.

This clonotype showed up many times. This chain links TRBV5-1 with TRBJ2-3; 11 bases are a match to TRBD2. This CDR3 is built from 17 residues. V trimming: 0 bases; J trimming: 4 bases; junction bases outside the gene matches: 7. In germline, CDR1 is SGHRS, CDR2 YFSETQ. This chain's CDR3 is CASSLDTSGRWADTQYF. The CDR3 DNA reads as TGCGCCAGCAGCTTGGATACTAGCGGGAGATGGGCAGATACGCAGTATTTT.

A remark on this clonotype: A much larger clone differs by one base, so this may be a read error. The chain couples TRBV20-1 to TRBJ2-6; a weak D match, TRBD1 (5 bases). Germline CDR1 reads DFQATT; CDR2 reads SNEGSKA (reference sequence). The CDR3 covers 18 residues. In nucleotides, the CDR3 is TGCTGTGCTGCAGGGTTGACAGCTTCTAGCTCTGGGGCCAACGTCCTGACTTTC. Protein: CCAAGLTASSSGANVLTF.

The table lists this clonotype with many counts. This chain links TRBV19 with TRBJ1-1, with 11 nucleotides matching TRBD1. Unmatched junction bases numbered 11, after V lost 7 bases and J lost 4 bases. CDR1 and CDR2 (germline): LNHDA, SQIVND (reference sequence). This CDR3 is 16 amino acids long. CDR3 in DNA: TGTGCCAGTACCGGACGGACAGGGGGCAGACGCACTGAAGCTTTCTTT. Translation: CASTGRTGGRRTEAFF.

This clonotype was counted a few times. J is TRBJ2-3 and V is TRBV10-1, with 7 bases lining up with TRBD2. The germline V gene encodes CDR1 WNHNN and CDR2 SYGVQD (reference sequence). After removal of 6 bases from V and 4 bases from J, the junction contained 7 bases not matched to a gene. The CDR3 spans 14 residues. This chain's CDR3 is CASRSGEEADTQYF. The CDR3 nucleotides read TGCGCCAGCAGGAGCGGGGAAGAGGCAGATACGCAGTATTTT.

This clonotype was counted ten times or more. The chain recombines TRBV7-2 with TRBJ2-3; no definite D call. Trimming cost V 7 bases and J 4 bases, with 9 bases left between them. This CDR3 spans 12 amino acids. CDR1 and CDR2 from the germline V gene are SGHTA and FQGNSA. The CDR3: CASNFGSDTQYF. The CDR3 bases are TGTGCCAGCAACTTCGGGTCAGATACGCAGTATTTT.

In its sample, this clonotype was seen many times. The CDR3 region is CASSLGQPVGNEQFF. The CDR3 region has the DNA TGCGCCAGCAGCTTGGGCCAGCCCGTTGGGAATGAGCAGTTCTTC. The gene calls are TRBV5-1 and TRBJ2-1; D ambiguous. Looked up from germline, CDR1 is SGHRS and CDR2 is YFSETQ. V was clipped by 0 bases and J by 7 bases, with 14 bases between them. CDR3 size: 15 residues.

The V gene is TRBV5-1, the J gene TRBJ2-1; D gene uncertain. This CDR3 has 15 residues. The V end lost 0 bases, the J end lost 0 bases, and 7 bases lay between the germline ends. The germline V gene encodes CDR1 SGHRS and CDR2 YFSETQ. The chain's CDR3 is CASSLGSYSYNEQFF. In DNA form, the CDR3 reads TGCGCCAGCAGCTTGGGCAGCTACTCCTACAATGAGCAGTTCTTC. Complete variable domain (other parts from reference TRBV5-1 and TRBJ2-1): KAGVTQTPRYLIKTRGQQVTLSCSPISGHRSVSWYQQTPGQGLQFLFEYFSETQRNKGNFPGRFSGRQFSNSRSEMNVSTLELGDSALYLCASSLGSYSYNEQFFGPGTRLTVL.

This clonotype was picked up many times. The chain combines TRBV12-3 or TRBV12-4 with TRBJ2-2; 8 bases align to TRBD2. This CDR3 contains 13 residues. V lost 6 bases, J lost 6 bases, and 3 bases stayed unmatched. The chain's CDR3 is CASSTTSAGELFF. CDR3 in DNA: TGTGCCAGCAGCACGACTAGCGCCGGGGAGCTGTTTTTT.

This clonotype came up many times. The rearrangement links TRBV6-6 to TRBJ2-5; a weak D match, TRBD2 (5 bases). The CDR3 runs 13 residues. The germline gives CDR1 MNHNY, CDR2 SVGAGI (reference sequence). Between the trimmed V and J ends, which lost 6 bases and 5 bases, there was a span of 13 bases. The CDR3 spells CASRTTSGETQYF. Here the CDR3 DNA reads TGTGCCAGCAGAACAACTAGTGGTGAGACCCAGTACTTC.

This clonotype showed up many times. The J gene is TRBJ2-5, the V gene TRBV7-9, with D hard to call. The CDR3 runs 14 residues. V was shortened by 1 base and J by 5 bases, with 11 bases between the two germline ends. CDR1 and CDR2 (germline): SEHNR, FQNEAQ (reference sequence). CDR3 sequence (DNA): TGTGCCAGCAGCTTAGAGAGGTTCTGGGAGACCCAGTACTTC. Translation: CASSLERFWETQYF.

The sample holds many counts of this clonotype. This chain joins TRBV7-2 and TRBJ2-5; 13 positions agree with TRBD2. The CDR3 has 16 residues. CDR1 and CDR2 from the germline V gene are SGHTA and FQGNSA. The ends lost 1 base at V and 5 bases at J; junction bases unmatched: 4. CDR3 nucleotides: TGTGCCAGCAGCTTAGGGACTAGCGGGAGAAGGGAGACCCAGTACTTC. This gives the protein CASSLGTSGRRETQYF.

The chain links TRBV3-1 to TRBJ2-1, with a possible D match to TRBD2 (5 bases). Trimming took 11 bases from V and 3 from J, leaving 26 bases between them. The CDR3 covers 17 residues. Germline V gene lookup returns CDR1 LGHDT and CDR2 YNNKEL (reference sequence). The CDR3 DNA is TGTGCCTCCTGCCAAGATACGGCCGGCGGGCTCTACAATGAGCAGTTCTTC. It specifies CASCQDTAGGLYNEQFF.

This clonotype was counted at least ten times. The J gene is TRBJ2-5, the V gene TRBV29-1, with D possibly TRBD1 on 6 matching bases. The CDR3 runs to 11 residues. Germline V gene data show CDR1 as SQVTM and CDR2 as ANQGSEA. The V end lost 4 bases, the J end lost 4 bases, and 7 bases lay between the germline ends. For the CDR3, the DNA is TGCAGCGTTGTAGGGGGAGAGACCCAGTACTTC. Amino acids: CSVVGGETQYF.

This clonotype has a count of ten or more. The genes are TRBV7-2 and TRBJ1-5; 8 bases map to TRBD1. The CDR3 length is 17 residues. Germline V gene data show CDR1 as SGHTA and CDR2 as FQGNSA. The junction had 12 bases not matched to a gene; V was cut back by 2 bases and J by 6 bases. CDR3 DNA sequence: TGTGCCAGCAGCTTAATCGGCGGGCCAGGGGGCCCTCAGCCCCAGCATTTT. This translates into CASSLIGGPGGPQPQHF.

This clonotype was recorded many times. The CDR3 DNA sequence: TGTGCCAGCAGCCAAGTGTTAGCGGGAGGTAACAATGAGCAGTTCTTC. As protein: CASSQVLAGGNNEQFF. The rearrangement links TRBV14 to TRBJ2-1; 10 nucleotides agree with TRBD2. V lost 1 base to trimming and J lost 5 bases; unmatched junction nucleotides: 5. The CDR3 has 16 residues. Germline V gene data show CDR1 as SGHDN and CDR2 as FVKESK.

This clonotype was detected ten times or more. The V and J genes are TRBV20-1 and TRBJ2-7, with D possibly TRBD2 on 5 matching bases. Trimming removed 0 bases from V and 0 bases from J, with 12 bases in between. This CDR3 has 15 amino acids. Germline CDR1 and CDR2: DFQATT and SNEGSKA (reference sequence). The CDR3 DNA reads TGCAGTGCTAGAGATAGGGTCCGGGGCTCCTACGAGCAGTACTTC. Amino acid sequence: CSARDRVRGSYEQYF.

This clonotype was seen ten or more times. V gene TRBV25-1 combines with J gene TRBJ2-1; either TRBD1 or TRBD2 may fit D (5 bases each). Germline CDR1 reads MGHDK; CDR2 reads SYGVNS. The CDR3 is 12 amino acids. V was shortened by 4 bases and J by 8 bases, with 9 bases between the two germline ends. The chain's CDR3 is CASSGGPHEQFF. In DNA form, the CDR3 reads TGTGCCAGCAGTGGGGGACCGCATGAGCAGTTCTTC.

This clonotype appeared many times. This chain joins TRBV20-1 and TRBJ2-2; either TRBD1 or TRBD2 may supply D (5 bases each). CDR3 length: 14 residues. V lost 5 bases to trimming and J lost 1 base, with 11 bases between them. Per the germline V gene, CDR1 is DFQATT and CDR2 is SNEGSKA (reference sequence). The CDR3 DNA reads TGCAGTGCTTCCGGGACGGAGAACACCGGGGAGCTGTTTTTT. Protein sequence: CSASGTENTGELFF.

Ten or more counts support this clonotype. This rearrangement joins TRBV7-9 to TRBJ1-5, with TRBD1 as a possible D gene (5 bases). CDR1 and CDR2 (germline): SEHNR, FQNEAQ (reference sequence). V lost 0 bases to trimming and J lost 1 base, with 13 bases between them. The CDR3 is 17 amino acids. The CDR3 sequence is CASSLASGWGSNQPQHF. The DNA of the CDR3 is TGTGCCAGCAGCTTAGCGTCAGGGTGGGGCAGCAATCAGCCCCAGCATTTT.

This clonotype was picked up many times. The genes are TRBV12-3 or TRBV12-4 and TRBJ2-3, with TRBD2 identical over 7 bases. The CDR3 is 16 residues long. V gave up 3 bases and J gave up 0 bases; unmatched junction bases: 6. The CDR3 region is CASSFEGDYSTDTQYF. CDR3 nucleotide sequence: TGTGCCAGCAGTTTTGAAGGGGACTATAGCACAGATACGCAGTATTTT.

This clonotype was detected ten times or more. The J gene is TRBJ2-7, the V gene TRBV30; D possibly matches TRBD1 or TRBD2 (5 bases each). CDR3 length equals 12 residues. Germline loops: CDR1 GTSNPN, CDR2 SVGIG (reference sequence). V was clipped by 4 bases and J by 6 bases, with 13 bases between them. The CDR3 sequence is CAWTHSGLEQYF. The CDR3 region has the DNA TGTGCCTGGACTCATTCGGGGCTCGAGCAGTACTTC.

This clonotype showed up many times. The rearrangement links TRBV7-9 to TRBJ1-5; no firm D call. The CDR3 runs 13 residues. The V end lost 1 base, the J end lost 7 bases, and 8 bases lay between the germline ends. CDR1 is SEHNR, CDR2 FQNEAQ, per germline (reference sequence). Written as DNA, the CDR3 is TGTGCCAGCAGCTTAGTGGAGGGACAGCCCCAGCATTTT. It encodes CASSLVEGQPQHF.